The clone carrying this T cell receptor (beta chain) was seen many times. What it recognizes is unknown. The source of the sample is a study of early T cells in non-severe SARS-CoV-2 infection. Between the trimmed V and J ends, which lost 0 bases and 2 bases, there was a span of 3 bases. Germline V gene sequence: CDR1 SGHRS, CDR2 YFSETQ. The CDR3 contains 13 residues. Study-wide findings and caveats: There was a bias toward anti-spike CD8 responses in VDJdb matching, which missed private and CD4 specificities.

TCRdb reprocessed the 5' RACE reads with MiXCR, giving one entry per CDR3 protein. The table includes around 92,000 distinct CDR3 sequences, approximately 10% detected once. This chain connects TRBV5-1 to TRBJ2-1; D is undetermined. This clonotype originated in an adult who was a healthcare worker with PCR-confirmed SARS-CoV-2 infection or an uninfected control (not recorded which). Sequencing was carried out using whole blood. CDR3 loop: CASSLVTYNEQFF. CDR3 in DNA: TGCGCCAGCAGCTTGGTTACCTACAATGAGCAGTTCTTC.